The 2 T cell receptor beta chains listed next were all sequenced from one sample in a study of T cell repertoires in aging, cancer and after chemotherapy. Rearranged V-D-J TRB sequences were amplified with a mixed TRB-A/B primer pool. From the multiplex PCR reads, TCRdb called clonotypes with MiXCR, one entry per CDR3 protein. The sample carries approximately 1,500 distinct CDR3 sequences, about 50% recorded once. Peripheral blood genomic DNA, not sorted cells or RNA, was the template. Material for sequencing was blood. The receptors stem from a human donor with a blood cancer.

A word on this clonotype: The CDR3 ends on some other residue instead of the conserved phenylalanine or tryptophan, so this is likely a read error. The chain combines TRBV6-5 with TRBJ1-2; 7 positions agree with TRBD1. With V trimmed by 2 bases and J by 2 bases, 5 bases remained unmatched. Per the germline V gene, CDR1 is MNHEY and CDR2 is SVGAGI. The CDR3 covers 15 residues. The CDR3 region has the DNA TGTGCCAGCAGTTACACTAACAGGGGCAACTATGGCTACACCTTA. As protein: CASSYTNRGNYGYTL.

The CDR3 is CASSNSGANTGELFF. CDR3 bases: TGTGCCAGTAGTAATAGCGGGGCGAACACCGGGGAGCTGTTTTTT. The rearrangement links TRBV19 to TRBJ2-2; 8 nucleotides agree with TRBD2. CDR1 is LNHDA and CDR2 is SQIVND in the germline V gene (reference sequence). J lost 0 bases, V lost 4 bases, and 1 base had no gene match. The CDR3 is 15 amino acids. Based on the CDR3 plus reference TRBV19 and TRBJ2-2, the full variable domain is DGGITQSPKYLFRKEGQNVTLSCEQNLNHDAMYWYRQDPGQGLRLIYYSQIVNDFQKGDIAEGYSVSREKKESFPLTVTSAQKNPTAFYLCASSNSGANTGELFFGEGSRLTVL.